This T cell receptor (beta chain) appears in the sequencing data of a study of cytotoxic CD8 clonotypes in ibrutinib-treated CLL. Study-wide findings and caveats: Clonality went higher at ibrutinib response and then dropped back toward baseline at progression.

V lost 5 bases, J lost 3 bases, and 10 bases stayed unmatched. From germline, CDR1 is MNHEY and CDR2 SMNVEV (reference sequence). This CDR3 spans 15 amino acids. About this clone itself: Its matching antigen is unknown.

Clones were read by immunoSEQ multiplex PCR, and TCRdb kept only the in-frame ones, dropping some. The sample lists 150,000 to 200,000 clones; roughly 84% were seen once. TCR beta libraries used 1.5 to 2 micrograms of DNA from cryopreserved PBMCs. This chain connects TRBV27 to TRBJ2-7, with 7 bases identical to TRBD1. The TCR sequence derives from a human donor with chronic lymphocytic leukemia. This specimen was PBMCs, taken at disease progression, from a patient treated with ibrutinib. The chain's CDR3 is CASSPTGTASYEQYF. DNA for the CDR3: TGTGCCAGCAGTCCAACTGGGACAGCCAGCTACGAGCAGTACTTC.